These T cell receptor beta chains were read from a single sample in a study of identical twins. TCRdb redid the calling of the 5' RACE reads with MiXCR, one entry per CDR3 protein. Among 300,000 to 400,000 distinct CDR3 sequences, 9% to 10% were seen once, and the ten largest hold about 8.1%. Sequencing was performed on naive T cells sorted from blood. Receptor source: a woman aged 45 to 65 in good health. The CDR3 runs from the conserved cysteine through the conserved F or W. The order of the fields is CDR3 protein, V gene, clone size, J gene, CDR3 length. The size of a clone is reported for some rows only, either as once, few or many, or as a class for expanded clones.

CDR3 protein: CASSFTGGPSYEQYF
V gene: TRBV12-3/TRBV12-4
clone size: .
J gene: TRBJ2-7
CDR3 length: 15

CDR3 protein: CASSHRGGNTGELFF
V gene: TRBV11-2
clone size: few
J gene: TRBJ2-2
CDR3 length: 15

CDR3 protein: CASIFSGSTYNEQFF
V gene: TRBV7-9
clone size: many
J gene: TRBJ2-1
CDR3 length: 15

CDR3 protein: CSARSPGTQYF
V gene: TRBV20-1
clone size: many
J gene: TRBJ2-5
CDR3 length: 11

CDR3 protein: CATSRDASSYNEQFF
V gene: TRBV15
clone size: many
J gene: TRBJ2-1
CDR3 length: 15

CDR3 protein: CASSQDRGHGETQYF
V gene: TRBV4-1
clone size: many
J gene: TRBJ2-5
CDR3 length: 15

CDR3 protein: CASSQERRLLDSETQYF
V gene: TRBV14
clone size: .
J gene: TRBJ2-5
CDR3 length: 17

CDR3 protein: CASSFTGANVLTF
V gene: TRBV12-3/TRBV12-4
clone size: many
J gene: TRBJ2-6
CDR3 length: 13

CDR3 protein: CSARIISGITYNEQFF
V gene: TRBV20-1
clone size: .
J gene: TRBJ2-1
CDR3 length: 16

CDR3 protein: CAISDLRGRSEQYF
V gene: TRBV10-3
clone size: .
J gene: TRBJ2-7
CDR3 length: 14

CDR3 protein: CASSGSRRGILAGELFF
V gene: TRBV7-9
clone size: .
J gene: TRBJ2-2
CDR3 length: 17

CDR3 protein: CASSGHHPHGGLSSYNEQFF
V gene: TRBV25-1
clone size: .
J gene: TRBJ2-1
CDR3 length: 20

CDR3 protein: CASSFGQGPPDTQYF
V gene: TRBV12-3/TRBV12-4
clone size: few
J gene: TRBJ2-3
CDR3 length: 15

CDR3 protein: CATGTSGRPDNEQFF
V gene: TRBV10-3
clone size: .
J gene: TRBJ2-1
CDR3 length: 15

CDR3 protein: CASSQGRADGEQFF
V gene: TRBV7-3
clone size: many
J gene: TRBJ2-1
CDR3 length: 14

CDR3 protein: CASSASATSTYNEQFF
V gene: TRBV7-9
clone size: .
J gene: TRBJ2-1
CDR3 length: 16

CDR3 protein: CSARELGVHTEAFF
V gene: TRBV20-1
clone size: many
J gene: TRBJ1-1
CDR3 length: 14

CDR3 protein: CASSQDAPAGSAETQYF
V gene: TRBV4-2
clone size: few
J gene: TRBJ2-5
CDR3 length: 17

CDR3 protein: CASNAPTETVHNEQFF
V gene: TRBV7-8
clone size: few
J gene: TRBJ2-1
CDR3 length: 16

CDR3 protein: CASSESWYNEQFF
V gene: TRBV2
clone size: .
J gene: TRBJ2-1
CDR3 length: 13

CDR3 protein: CASSPLTMNTEAFF
V gene: TRBV9
clone size: few
J gene: TRBJ1-1
CDR3 length: 14

CDR3 protein: CASSYSNPMNTEAFF
V gene: TRBV7-9
clone size: .
J gene: TRBJ1-1
CDR3 length: 15

CDR3 protein: CASSSKTGLTGELFF
V gene: TRBV11-3
clone size: few
J gene: TRBJ2-2
CDR3 length: 15

CDR3 protein: CASSLESYNEQFF
V gene: TRBV7-9
clone size: many
J gene: TRBJ2-1
CDR3 length: 13

CDR3 protein: CASSFSGKETQYF
V gene: TRBV11-2
clone size: .
J gene: TRBJ2-5
CDR3 length: 13

CDR3 protein: CASSLGAGTHYEQYF
V gene: TRBV5-1
clone size: few
J gene: TRBJ2-7
CDR3 length: 15

CDR3 protein: CACRWPAINEQFF
V gene: TRBV30
clone size: .
J gene: TRBJ2-1
CDR3 length: 13

CDR3 protein: CASSLGLGGIGEQFF
V gene: TRBV12-3/TRBV12-4
clone size: many
J gene: TRBJ2-1
CDR3 length: 15

CDR3 protein: CASSLANREQFF
V gene: TRBV7-3
clone size: .
J gene: TRBJ2-1
CDR3 length: 12

CDR3 protein: CASSLAGVKGYTF
V gene: TRBV27
clone size: .
J gene: TRBJ1-2
CDR3 length: 13

CDR3 protein: CASSLVLGTNEKLFF
V gene: TRBV5-1
clone size: few
J gene: TRBJ1-4
CDR3 length: 15

CDR3 protein: CASTDRGNDEKLFF
V gene: TRBV12-3/TRBV12-4
clone size: .
J gene: TRBJ1-4
CDR3 length: 14

CDR3 protein: CASSLEADSYNEQFF
V gene: TRBV7-3
clone size: few
J gene: TRBJ2-1
CDR3 length: 15

CDR3 protein: CASSHQTGPGGTDTQYF
V gene: TRBV3-1
clone size: few
J gene: TRBJ2-3
CDR3 length: 17

CDR3 protein: CASSLSTSTDGYTF
V gene: TRBV13
clone size: .
J gene: TRBJ1-2
CDR3 length: 14

CDR3 protein: CASSGEGTDTQYF
V gene: TRBV6-5
clone size: .
J gene: TRBJ2-3
CDR3 length: 13

CDR3 protein: CSASRDGGGTQYF
V gene: TRBV29-1
clone size: .
J gene: TRBJ2-5
CDR3 length: 13

CDR3 protein: CSAIMDRASGETQYF
V gene: TRBV20-1
clone size: few
J gene: TRBJ2-5
CDR3 length: 15

CDR3 protein: CASRPGTPRGPQHF
V gene: TRBV6-6
clone size: .
J gene: TRBJ1-5
CDR3 length: 14

CDR3 protein: CASGSPGGNEQYF
V gene: TRBV7-9
clone size: .
J gene: TRBJ2-7
CDR3 length: 13

CDR3 protein: CATSDLGLDDTQYF
V gene: TRBV24-1
clone size: many
J gene: TRBJ2-3
CDR3 length: 14

CDR3 protein: CASSRSSGRAHEQFF
V gene: TRBV7-2
clone size: .
J gene: TRBJ2-1
CDR3 length: 15

CDR3 protein: CASSRQSRLAGEETQYF
V gene: TRBV12-3/TRBV12-4
clone size: many
J gene: TRBJ2-5
CDR3 length: 17

CDR3 protein: CASGRTSDEQFF
V gene: TRBV12-5
clone size: few
J gene: TRBJ2-1
CDR3 length: 12

CDR3 protein: CSVGRGGHTTGELFF
V gene: TRBV29-1
clone size: few
J gene: TRBJ2-2
CDR3 length: 15

CDR3 protein: CASERDTDTQYF
V gene: TRBV2
clone size: .
J gene: TRBJ2-3
CDR3 length: 12

CDR3 protein: CSARTDYTDTQYF
V gene: TRBV20-1
clone size: few
J gene: TRBJ2-3
CDR3 length: 13

CDR3 protein: CASRQDESSYNEQFF
V gene: TRBV12-3/TRBV12-4
clone size: many
J gene: TRBJ2-1
CDR3 length: 15

CDR3 protein: CASSLGGLAGVHNEQFF
V gene: TRBV7-2
clone size: few
J gene: TRBJ2-1
CDR3 length: 17

CDR3 protein: CASSLRMSSSTDTQYF
V gene: TRBV5-1
clone size: many
J gene: TRBJ2-3
CDR3 length: 16

CDR3 protein: CASRVEGPQYF
V gene: TRBV5-1
clone size: few
J gene: TRBJ2-5
CDR3 length: 11

CDR3 protein: CASSLSGVSTDTQYF
V gene: TRBV12-3/TRBV12-4
clone size: many
J gene: TRBJ2-3
CDR3 length: 15

CDR3 protein: CASSELAVYNEQFF
V gene: TRBV2
clone size: many
J gene: TRBJ2-1
CDR3 length: 14

CDR3 protein: CASSGPGLSTDTQYF
V gene: TRBV5-1
clone size: many
J gene: TRBJ2-3
CDR3 length: 15

CDR3 protein: CSAAEDRVAKNIQYF
V gene: TRBV20-1
clone size: .
J gene: TRBJ2-4
CDR3 length: 15

CDR3 protein: CSARGYGSTYEQYF
V gene: TRBV20-1
clone size: many
J gene: TRBJ2-7
CDR3 length: 14

CDR3 protein: CSAQSGSQETQYF
V gene: TRBV20-1
clone size: .
J gene: TRBJ2-5
CDR3 length: 13

CDR3 protein: CASSHPFGAGAAYNEQFF
V gene: TRBV7-2
clone size: many
J gene: TRBJ2-1
CDR3 length: 18

CDR3 protein: CSVTGTSGRGPETQYF
V gene: TRBV20-1
clone size: .
J gene: TRBJ2-5
CDR3 length: 16

CDR3 protein: CAISERPNYGYTF
V gene: TRBV10-3
clone size: .
J gene: TRBJ1-2
CDR3 length: 13